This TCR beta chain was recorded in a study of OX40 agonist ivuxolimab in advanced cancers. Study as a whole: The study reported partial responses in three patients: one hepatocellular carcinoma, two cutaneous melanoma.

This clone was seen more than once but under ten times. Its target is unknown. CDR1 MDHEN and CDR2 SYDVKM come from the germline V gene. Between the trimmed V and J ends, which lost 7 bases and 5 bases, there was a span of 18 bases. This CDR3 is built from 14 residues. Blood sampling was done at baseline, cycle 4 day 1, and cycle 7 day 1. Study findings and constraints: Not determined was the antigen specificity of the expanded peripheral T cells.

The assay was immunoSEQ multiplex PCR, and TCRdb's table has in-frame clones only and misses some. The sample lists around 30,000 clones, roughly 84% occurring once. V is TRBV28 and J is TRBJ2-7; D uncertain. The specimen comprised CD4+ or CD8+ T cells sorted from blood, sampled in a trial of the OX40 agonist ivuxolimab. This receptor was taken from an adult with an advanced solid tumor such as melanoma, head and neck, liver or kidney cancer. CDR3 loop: CASTTASDWNEQYF. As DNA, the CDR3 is TGTGCCAGCACTACAGCCAGCGACTGGAACGAGCAGTACTTC.